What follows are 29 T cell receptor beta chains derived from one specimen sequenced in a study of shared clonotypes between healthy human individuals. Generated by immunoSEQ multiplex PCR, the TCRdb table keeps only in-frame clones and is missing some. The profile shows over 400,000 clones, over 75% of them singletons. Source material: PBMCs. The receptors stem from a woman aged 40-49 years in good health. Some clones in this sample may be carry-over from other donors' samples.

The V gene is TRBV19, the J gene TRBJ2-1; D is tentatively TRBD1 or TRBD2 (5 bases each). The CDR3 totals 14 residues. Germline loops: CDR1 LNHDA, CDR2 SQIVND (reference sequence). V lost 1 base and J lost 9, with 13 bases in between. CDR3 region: CASSIVAGAVEQFF. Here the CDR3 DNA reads TGTGCCAGTAGTATAGTCGCCGGGGCCGTTGAGCAGTTCTTC.

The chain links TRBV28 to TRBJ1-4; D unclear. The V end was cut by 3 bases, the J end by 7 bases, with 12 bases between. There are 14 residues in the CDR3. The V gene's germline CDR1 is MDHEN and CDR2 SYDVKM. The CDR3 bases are TGTGCCAGCAGTTTTAATGTCGGGGTTGAAAAACTGTTTTTT. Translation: CASSFNVGVEKLFF.

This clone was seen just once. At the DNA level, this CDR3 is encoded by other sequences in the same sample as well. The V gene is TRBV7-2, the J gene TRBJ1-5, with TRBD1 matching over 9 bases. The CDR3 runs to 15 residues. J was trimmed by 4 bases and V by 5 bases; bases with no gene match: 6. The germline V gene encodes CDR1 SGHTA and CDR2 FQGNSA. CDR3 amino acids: CASSPDRGNNQPQHF. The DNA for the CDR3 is TGTGCCAGCAGCCCGGACAGGGGCAATAATCAGCCCCAGCATTTT.

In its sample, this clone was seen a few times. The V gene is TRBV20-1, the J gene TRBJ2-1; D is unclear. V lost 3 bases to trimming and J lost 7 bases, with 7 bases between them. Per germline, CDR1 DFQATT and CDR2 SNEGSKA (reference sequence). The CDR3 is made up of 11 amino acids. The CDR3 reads CSASEWNEQFF. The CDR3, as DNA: TGCAGTGCTAGTGAGTGGAATGAGCAGTTCTTC.

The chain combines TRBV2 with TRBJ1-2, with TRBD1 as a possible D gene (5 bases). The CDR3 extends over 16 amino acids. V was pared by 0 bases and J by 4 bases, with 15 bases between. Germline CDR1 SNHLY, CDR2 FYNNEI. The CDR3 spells CASSEADFWGVYGYTF. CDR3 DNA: TGTGCCAGCAGTGAAGCTGACTTCTGGGGGGTCTATGGCTACACCTTC.

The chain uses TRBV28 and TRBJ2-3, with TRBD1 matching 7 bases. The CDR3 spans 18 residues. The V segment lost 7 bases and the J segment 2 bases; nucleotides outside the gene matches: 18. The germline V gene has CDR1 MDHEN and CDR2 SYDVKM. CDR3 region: CASKLGGTETSTTDTQYF. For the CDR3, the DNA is TGTGCCAGCAAACTGGGTGGGACAGAGACCTCGACCACAGATACGCAGTATTTT.

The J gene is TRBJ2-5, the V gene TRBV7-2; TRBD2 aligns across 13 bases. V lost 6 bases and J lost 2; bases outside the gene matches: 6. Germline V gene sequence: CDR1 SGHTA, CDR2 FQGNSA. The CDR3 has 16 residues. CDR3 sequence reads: CASSKGTSGVQETQYF. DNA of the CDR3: TGTGCCAGCAGTAAGGGGACTAGCGGGGTACAAGAGACCCAGTACTTC.

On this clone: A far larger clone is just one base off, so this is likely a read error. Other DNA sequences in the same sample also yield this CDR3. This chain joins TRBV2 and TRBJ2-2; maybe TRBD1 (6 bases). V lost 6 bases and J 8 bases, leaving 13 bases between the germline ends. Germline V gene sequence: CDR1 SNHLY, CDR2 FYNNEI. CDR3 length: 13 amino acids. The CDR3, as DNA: TGTGCCAGCAGCCTCCGACAGGAAGGGGAGCTGTTTTTT. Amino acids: CASSLRQEGELFF. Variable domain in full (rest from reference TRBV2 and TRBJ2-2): EPEVTQTPSHQVTQMGQEVILRCVPISNHLYFYWYRQILGQKVEFLVSFYNNEISEKSEIFDDQFSVERPDGSNFTLKIRSTKLEDSAMYFCASSLRQEGELFFGEGSRLTVL.

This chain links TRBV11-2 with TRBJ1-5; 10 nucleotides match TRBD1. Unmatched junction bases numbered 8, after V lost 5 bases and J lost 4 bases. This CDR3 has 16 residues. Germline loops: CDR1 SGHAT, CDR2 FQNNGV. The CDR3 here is CASSLTGTGVNQPQHF. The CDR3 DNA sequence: TGTGCCAGCAGCCTAACCGGGACAGGGGTGAATCAGCCCCAGCATTTT.

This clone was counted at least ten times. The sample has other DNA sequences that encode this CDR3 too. CDR3 protein: CASQGQVDGYTF. CDR3 bases: TGTGCCAGCCAAGGACAGGTGGATGGCTACACCTTC. V is TRBV2 and J is TRBJ1-2; 7 nucleotides line up with TRBD1. CDR1 is SNHLY and CDR2 is FYNNEI in the germline V gene. V lost 8 bases to trimming and J lost 6 bases; unmatched junction nucleotides: 6. CDR3 length: 12 residues.

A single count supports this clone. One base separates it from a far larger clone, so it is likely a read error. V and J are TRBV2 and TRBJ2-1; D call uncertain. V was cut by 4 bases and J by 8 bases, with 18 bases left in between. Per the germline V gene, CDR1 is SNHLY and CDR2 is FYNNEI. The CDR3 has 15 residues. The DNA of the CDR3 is TGTGCCAGCAGTGTTGTACGAGCTCAGGTGCATGAGCAGTTCTTC. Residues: CASSVVRAQVHEQFF.

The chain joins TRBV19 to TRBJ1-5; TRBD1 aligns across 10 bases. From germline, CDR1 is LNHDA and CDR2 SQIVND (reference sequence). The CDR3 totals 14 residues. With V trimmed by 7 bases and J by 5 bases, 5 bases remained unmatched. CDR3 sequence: CASKGTGVDQPQHF. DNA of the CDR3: TGTGCCAGTAAAGGGACAGGGGTAGATCAGCCCCAGCATTTT.

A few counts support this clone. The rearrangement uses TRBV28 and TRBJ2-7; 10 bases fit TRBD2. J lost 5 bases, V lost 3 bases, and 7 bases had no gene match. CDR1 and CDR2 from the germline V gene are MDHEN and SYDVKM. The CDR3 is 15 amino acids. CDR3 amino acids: CASSLASGSRNEQYF. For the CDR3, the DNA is TGTGCCAGCAGTTTGGCTAGCGGGAGTCGGAACGAGCAGTACTTC.

The CDR3 is CASSMRRGYEQYF. CDR3 nucleotides: TGTGCCAGTAGTATGCGGAGGGGCTACGAGCAGTACTTC. This sequence joins TRBV19 and TRBJ2-7, with a weak D call TRBD2 (6 bases). The germline gives CDR1 LNHDA, CDR2 SQIVND (reference sequence). The ends were cut back, 3 bases at V and 3 bases at J, with 9 bases in the middle. The CDR3 is made up of 13 amino acids.

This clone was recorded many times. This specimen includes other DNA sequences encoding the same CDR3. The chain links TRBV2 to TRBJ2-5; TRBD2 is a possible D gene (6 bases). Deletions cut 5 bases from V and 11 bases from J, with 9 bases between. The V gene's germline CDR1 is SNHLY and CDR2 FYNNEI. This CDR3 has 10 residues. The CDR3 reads CASSFREQYF. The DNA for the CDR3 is TGTGCCAGCAGTTTCCGGGAGCAGTACTTC. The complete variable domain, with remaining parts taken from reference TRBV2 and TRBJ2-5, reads EPEVTQTPSHQVTQMGQEVILRCVPISNHLYFYWYRQILGQKVEFLVSFYNNEISEKSEIFDDQFSVERPDGSNFTLKIRSTKLEDSAMYFCASSFREQYFGPGTRLLVL.

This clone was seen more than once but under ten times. The DNA for the CDR3 is TGTGCCAGCAGGCAGGGGGGAGAGACCCAGTACTTC. Amino acid sequence: CASRQGGETQYF. The V call is TRBV28, the J call TRBJ2-5, with D possibly being TRBD1 (7 bases). The CDR3 contains 12 residues. The ends were cut back, 6 bases at V and 4 bases at J, with 9 bases in the middle. Germline V CDR1 and CDR2: MDHEN, SYDVKM. The full variable domain, with the rest looked up from reference TRBV28 and TRBJ2-5, is DVKVTQSSRYLVKRTGEKVFLECVQDMDHENMFWYRQDPGLGLRLIYFSYDVKMKEKGDIPEGYSVSREKKERFSLILESASTNQTSMYLCASRQGGETQYFGPGTRLLVL.

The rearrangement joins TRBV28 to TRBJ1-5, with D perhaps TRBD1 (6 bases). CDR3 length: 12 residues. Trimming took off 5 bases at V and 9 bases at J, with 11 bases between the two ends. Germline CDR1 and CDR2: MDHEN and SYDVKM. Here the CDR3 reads CASSLLQGPQHF. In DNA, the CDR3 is TGTGCCAGCAGTCTCCTACAGGGGCCCCAGCATTTT.

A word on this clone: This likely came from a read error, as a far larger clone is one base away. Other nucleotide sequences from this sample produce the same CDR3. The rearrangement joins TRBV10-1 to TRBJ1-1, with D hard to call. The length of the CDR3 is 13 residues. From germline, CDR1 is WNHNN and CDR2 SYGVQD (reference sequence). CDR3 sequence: CASMGGANTEAFF. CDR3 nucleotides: TGCGCCAGCATGGGAGGTGCAAACACCGAAGCTTTCTTT.

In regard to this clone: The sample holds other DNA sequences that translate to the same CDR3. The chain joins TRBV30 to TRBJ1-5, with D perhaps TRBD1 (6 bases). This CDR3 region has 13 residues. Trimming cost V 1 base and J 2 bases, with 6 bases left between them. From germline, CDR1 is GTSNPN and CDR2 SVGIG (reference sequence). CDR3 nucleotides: TGTGCCTGGAGTGGACAGGGCAATCAGCCCCAGCATTTT. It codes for CAWSGQGNQPQHF.

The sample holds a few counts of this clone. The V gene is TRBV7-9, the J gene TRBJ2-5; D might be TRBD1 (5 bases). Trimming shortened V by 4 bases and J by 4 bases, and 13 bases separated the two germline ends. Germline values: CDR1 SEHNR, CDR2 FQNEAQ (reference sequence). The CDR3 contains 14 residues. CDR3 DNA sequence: TGTGCCAGCAGCTCCAGGGTATCGGGAGAGACCCAGTACTTC. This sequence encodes CASSSRVSGETQYF.

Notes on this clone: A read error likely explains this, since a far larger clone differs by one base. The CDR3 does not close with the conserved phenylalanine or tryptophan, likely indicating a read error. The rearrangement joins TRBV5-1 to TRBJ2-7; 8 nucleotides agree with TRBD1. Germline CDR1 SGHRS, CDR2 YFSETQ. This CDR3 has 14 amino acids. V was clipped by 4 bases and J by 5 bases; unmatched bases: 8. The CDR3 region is CASSLDRDPDEQYL. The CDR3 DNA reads TGCGCCAGCAGCCTGGACAGGGATCCGGACGAGCAGTACCTC.

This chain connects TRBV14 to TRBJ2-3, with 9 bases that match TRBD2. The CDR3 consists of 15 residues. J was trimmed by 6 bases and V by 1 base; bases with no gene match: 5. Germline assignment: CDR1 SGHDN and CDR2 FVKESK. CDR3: CASSQGVAGADTQYF. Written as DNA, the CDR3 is TGTGCCAGCAGCCAAGGGGTAGCGGGAGCGGATACGCAGTATTTT.

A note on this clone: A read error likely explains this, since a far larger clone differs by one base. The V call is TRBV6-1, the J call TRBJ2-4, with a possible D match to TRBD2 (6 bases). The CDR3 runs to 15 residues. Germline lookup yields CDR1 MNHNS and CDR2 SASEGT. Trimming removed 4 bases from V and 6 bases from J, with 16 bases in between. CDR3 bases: TGTGCCAGCAGTGTGATAGCGGAAGGAGTAAACATTCAGTACTTC. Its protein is CASSVIAEGVNIQYF.

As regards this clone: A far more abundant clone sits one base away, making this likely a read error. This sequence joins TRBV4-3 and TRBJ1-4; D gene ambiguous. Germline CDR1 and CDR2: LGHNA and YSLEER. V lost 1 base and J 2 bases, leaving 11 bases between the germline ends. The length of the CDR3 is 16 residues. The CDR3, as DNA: TGCGCCAGCAGCCAAGGTCGGGTCGACACTAATGAAAAACTGTTTTTT. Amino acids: CASSQGRVDTNEKLFF.

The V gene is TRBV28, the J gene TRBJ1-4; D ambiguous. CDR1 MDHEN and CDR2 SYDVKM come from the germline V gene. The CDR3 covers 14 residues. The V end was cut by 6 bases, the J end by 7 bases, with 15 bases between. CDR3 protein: CASSSPGWGEKLFF. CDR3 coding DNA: TGTGCCAGCAGCTCTCCGGGATGGGGTGAAAAACTGTTTTTT. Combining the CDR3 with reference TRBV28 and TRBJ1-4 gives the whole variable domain DVKVTQSSRYLVKRTGEKVFLECVQDMDHENMFWYRQDPGLGLRLIYFSYDVKMKEKGDIPEGYSVSREKKERFSLILESASTNQTSMYLCASSSPGWGEKLFFGSGTQLSVL.

CDR3 sequence reads: CSVGQGSGTEAFF. For the CDR3, the DNA is TGCAGCGTGGGACAGGGGTCGGGCACTGAAGCTTTCTTT. V usage is TRBV29-1 and J usage is TRBJ1-1, with TRBD1 matching over 10 bases. The V gene end was trimmed by 6 bases and the J gene end by 4 bases; junction bases not matched to a gene: 5. This CDR3 is 13 amino acids long. CDR1 and CDR2 from the germline V gene are SQVTM and ANQGSEA.

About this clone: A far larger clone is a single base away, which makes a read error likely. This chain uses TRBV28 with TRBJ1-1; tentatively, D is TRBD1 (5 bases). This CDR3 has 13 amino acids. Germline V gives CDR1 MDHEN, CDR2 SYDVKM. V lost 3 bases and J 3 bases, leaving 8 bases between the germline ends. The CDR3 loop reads CASSFRDHTEAFF. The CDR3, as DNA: TGTGCCAGCAGTTTCCGGGACCACACTGAAGCTTTCTTT.

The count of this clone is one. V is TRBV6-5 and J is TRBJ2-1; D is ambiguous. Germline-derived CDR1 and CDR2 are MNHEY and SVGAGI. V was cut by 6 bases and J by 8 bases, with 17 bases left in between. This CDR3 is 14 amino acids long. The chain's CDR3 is CASRPLGVGDEQFF. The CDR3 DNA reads TGTGCCAGCAGACCACTCGGAGTGGGCGATGAGCAGTTCTTC.

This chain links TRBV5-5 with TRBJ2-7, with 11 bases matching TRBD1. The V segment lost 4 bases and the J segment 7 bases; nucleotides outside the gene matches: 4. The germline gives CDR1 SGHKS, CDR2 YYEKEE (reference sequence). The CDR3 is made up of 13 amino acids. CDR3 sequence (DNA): TGTGCCAGCAGCGCCGGGACAGGGGGAGAGCAGTACTTC. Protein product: CASSAGTGGEQYF. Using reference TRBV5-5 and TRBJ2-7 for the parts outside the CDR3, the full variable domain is DAGVTQSPTHLIKTRGQQVTLRCSPISGHKSVSWYQQVLGQGPQFIFQYYEKEERGRGNFPDRFSARQFPNYSSELNVNALLLGDSALYLCASSAGTGGEQYFGPGTRLTVT.